Shown below are 7 T cell receptor beta chains from a single sample sequenced in a study of blood T cell repertoires in COVID-19. Measured with immunoSEQ multiplex PCR; TCRdb has only the in-frame clones, and not every one. This table has fewer than 300,000 clones, approximately 81% appearing once. The sequenced sample consisted of PBMCs or T cells enriched from blood (not recorded which). These receptors were collected from a woman aged 50 to 60 who had recovered from COVID-19.

V and J are TRBV29-1 and TRBJ1-1; the match to TRBD1 covers 9 bases. With 1 base clipped from V and 5 bases from J, the junction kept 5 bases outside the gene matches. The CDR3 sequence is 14 residues long. CDR1 is SQVTM and CDR2 is ANQGSEA in the germline V gene. The chain's CDR3 is CSVEAQGAPTEAFF. The CDR3 DNA reads as TGCAGCGTTGAAGCACAGGGGGCGCCGACTGAAGCTTTCTTT.

This clone was observed once. The genes are TRBV2 and TRBJ1-2; D ambiguous. This CDR3 region has 13 residues. Trimming pared 4 bases from V and 7 bases from J, leaving 13 bases between. Per germline, CDR1 SNHLY and CDR2 FYNNEI. CDR3 nucleotide sequence: TGTGCCAGCAGTGTTGCACAGTCCGGTGGCTACACCTTC. Amino acid sequence: CASSVAQSGGYTF.

The chain uses TRBV28 and TRBJ1-1, with D unresolved. There are 15 residues in the CDR3. V dropped 6 bases and J dropped 1 base, with 15 bases sitting between them. Per the germline V gene, CDR1 is MDHEN and CDR2 is SYDVKM. The CDR3 reads CASSPPRLENTEAFF. The CDR3 nucleotides read TGTGCCAGCAGCCCACCCCGACTGGAGAACACTGAAGCTTTCTTT.

The chain has TRBV19 and TRBJ1-1, with a possible D match to TRBD1 (5 bases). V dropped 9 bases and J dropped 4 bases, with 9 bases sitting between them. The CDR3 sequence is 11 residues long. CDR1 and CDR2 (germline): LNHDA, SQIVND (reference sequence). CDR3 DNA: TGTGCCAGCGGGGGTTTCACTGAAGCTTTCTTT. This translates into CASGGFTEAFF.

This chain links TRBV27 with TRBJ1-5, with 9 bases aligning to TRBD1. The germline V gene has CDR1 MNHEY and CDR2 SMNVEV (reference sequence). This CDR3 comprises 16 residues. The V gene end was trimmed by 5 bases and the J gene end by 4 bases; junction bases not matched to a gene: 9. The CDR3 is CASSPLDRGANQPQHF. The DNA for the CDR3 is TGTGCCAGCAGTCCCCTTGACAGGGGGGCTAATCAGCCCCAGCATTTT.

The chain links TRBV30 to TRBJ2-7, with TRBD2 identical over 11 bases. The CDR3 consists of 15 residues. Germline assignment: CDR1 GTSNPN and CDR2 SVGIG (reference sequence). V was clipped by 8 bases and J by 0 bases; unmatched bases: 9. The CDR3 sequence is CAGNLGLAGSYEQYF. DNA for the CDR3: TGTGCCGGAAACTTAGGACTAGCGGGCTCCTACGAGCAGTACTTC.

This clone has only one observation. This chain uses TRBV9 with TRBJ2-1; 11 positions agree with TRBD2. The germline V gene has CDR1 SGDLS and CDR2 YYNGEE. Unmatched junction bases numbered 9, after V lost 0 bases and J lost 7 bases. CDR3 length: 17 residues. The CDR3 loop is CASSVDVSGRAANEQFF. DNA for the CDR3: TGTGCCAGCAGCGTAGATGTTAGCGGGAGGGCCGCGAATGAGCAGTTCTTC.